The following is a TCR beta chain sequence with its context. Its target is not known. Germline V CDR1 and CDR2: SNHLY, FYNNEI. This CDR3 region has 14 residues. With 6 bases clipped from V and 1 base from J, the junction kept 4 bases outside the gene matches. These data belong to a study of T cells in localized non-small cell lung cancer. Study-level findings and limits: Elevated blood T cell density was associated with longer overall survival.

Libraries were prepared by immunoSEQ multiplex PCR; TCRdb keeps only in-frame clonotypes and omits some of them. The table shows more than 25,000 clones, with around 90% occurring only once. This TCR derives from a man aged 35 to 69 with stage II lung adenocarcinoma. This chain links TRBV2 with TRBJ2-3; 7 bases map to TRBD1. The source was PBMCs, collected before any cancer treatment. The CDR3 nucleotides read TGTGCCAGCAGCACCGGGACAGGCACAGATACGCAGTATTTT. Translated, it gives CASSTGTGTDTQYF.